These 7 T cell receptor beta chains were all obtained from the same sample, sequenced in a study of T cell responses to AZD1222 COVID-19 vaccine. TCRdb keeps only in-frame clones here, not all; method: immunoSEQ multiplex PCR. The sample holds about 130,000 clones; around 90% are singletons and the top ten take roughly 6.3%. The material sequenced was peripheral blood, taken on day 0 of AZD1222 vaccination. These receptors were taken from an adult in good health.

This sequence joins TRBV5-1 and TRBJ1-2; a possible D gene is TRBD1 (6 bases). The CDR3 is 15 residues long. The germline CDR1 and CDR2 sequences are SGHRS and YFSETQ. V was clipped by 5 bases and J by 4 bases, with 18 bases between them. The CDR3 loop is CASRIPGQQVYGYTF. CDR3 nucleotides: TGCGCCAGCAGGATACCGGGACAACAGGTCTATGGCTACACCTTC.

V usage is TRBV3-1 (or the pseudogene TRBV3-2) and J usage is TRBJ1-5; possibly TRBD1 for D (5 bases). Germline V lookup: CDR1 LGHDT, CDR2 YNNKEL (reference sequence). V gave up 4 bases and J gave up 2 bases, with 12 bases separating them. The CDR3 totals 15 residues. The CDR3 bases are TGTGCCAGCAGCCCGTATCAGGGCCGCAATCAGCCCCAGCATTTT. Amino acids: CASSPYQGRNQPQHF.

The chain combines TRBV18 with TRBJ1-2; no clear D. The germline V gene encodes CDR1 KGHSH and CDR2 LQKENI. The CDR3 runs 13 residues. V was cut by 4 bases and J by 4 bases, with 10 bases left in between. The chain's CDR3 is CASSQTGSYGYTF. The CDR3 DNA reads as TGTGCCAGCTCACAAACCGGGAGCTATGGCTACACCTTC.

The CDR3 spells CASRDRTETQYF. CDR3 nucleotide sequence: TGTGCCAGCCGGGACAGGACGGAGACCCAGTACTTC. V and J are TRBV2 and TRBJ2-5; 8 positions agree with TRBD1. Germline V gene lookup returns CDR1 SNHLY and CDR2 FYNNEI. After removal of 8 bases from V and 5 bases from J, the junction contained 4 bases not matched to a gene. The CDR3 sequence is 12 residues long. Drawing the rest from reference TRBV2 and TRBJ2-5, the complete variable domain is EPEVTQTPSHQVTQMGQEVILRCVPISNHLYFYWYRQILGQKVEFLVSFYNNEISEKSEIFDDQFSVERPDGSNFTLKIRSTKLEDSAMYFCASRDRTETQYFGPGTRLLVL.

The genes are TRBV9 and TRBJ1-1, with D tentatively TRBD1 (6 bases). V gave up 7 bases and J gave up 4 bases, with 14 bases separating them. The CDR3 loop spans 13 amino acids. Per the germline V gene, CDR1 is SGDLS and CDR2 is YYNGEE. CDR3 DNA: TGTGCCAGCGGTGGGGGCTCGGGCACTGAAGCTTTCTTT. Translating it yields CASGGGSGTEAFF.

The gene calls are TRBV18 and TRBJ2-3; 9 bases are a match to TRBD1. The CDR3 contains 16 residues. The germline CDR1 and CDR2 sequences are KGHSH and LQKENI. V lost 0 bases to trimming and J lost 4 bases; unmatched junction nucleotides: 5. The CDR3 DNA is TGTGCCAGCTCACCACCAGGGACAGGGTATTCAGATACGCAGTATTTT. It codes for CASSPPGTGYSDTQYF.

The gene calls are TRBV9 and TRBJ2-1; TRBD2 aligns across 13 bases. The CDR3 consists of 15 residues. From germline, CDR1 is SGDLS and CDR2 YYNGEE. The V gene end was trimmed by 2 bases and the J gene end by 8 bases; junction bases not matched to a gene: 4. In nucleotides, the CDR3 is TGTGCCAGCAGCGTGACTAGCGGGGGGAGGGATGAGCAGTTCTTC. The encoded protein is CASSVTSGGRDEQFF.